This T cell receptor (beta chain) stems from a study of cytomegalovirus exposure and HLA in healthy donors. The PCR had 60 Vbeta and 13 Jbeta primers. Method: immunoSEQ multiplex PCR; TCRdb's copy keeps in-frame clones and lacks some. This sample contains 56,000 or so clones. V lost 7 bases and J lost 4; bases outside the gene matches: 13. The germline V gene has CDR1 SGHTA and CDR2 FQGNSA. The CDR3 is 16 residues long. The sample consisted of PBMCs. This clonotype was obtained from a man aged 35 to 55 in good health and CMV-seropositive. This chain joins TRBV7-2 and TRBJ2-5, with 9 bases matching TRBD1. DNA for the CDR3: TGTGCCAGCAATGTATTCGGGGGGACAGGGTTAGAGACCCAGTACTTC. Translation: CASNVFGGTGLETQYF. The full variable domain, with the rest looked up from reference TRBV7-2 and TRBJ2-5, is GAGVSQSPSNKVTEKGKDVELRCDPISGHTALYWYRQSLGQGLEFLIYFQGNSAPDKSGLPSDRFSAERTGGSVSTLTIQRTQQEDSAVYLCASNVFGGTGLETQYFGPGTRLLVL.